This T cell receptor beta chain came from a study of post-analysis software for immune sequencing data. The authors incorporated unique molecular identifiers into the TCR beta cDNA libraries. TCRdb re-derived calls from the PCR reads in MiXCR, one entry per CDR3 protein. The profile shows under 900,000 distinct CDR3 sequences, around 50% of them singletons. Broader study findings: Compared against controls, patients with multiple sclerosis displayed significantly lower normalized Chao1 diversity. Same-batch samples co-clustered strongly by F measure. Five or six TRBV segments were significantly more frequent in patients than in controls. TRBV5-6, TRBV5-1 and TRBV20-1 were among these segments.

The CDR3 sequence is 15 residues long. Trimming shortened V by 2 bases and J by 7 bases, and 19 bases separated the two germline ends. Germline assignment: CDR1 DFQATT and CDR2 SNEGSKA (reference sequence). Worth noting for this clonotype: Its antigen remains unknown.

V gene TRBV20-1 combines with J gene TRBJ2-3, with unresolved D. Sample: blood. The origin of this receptor is a girl between 10 and 17 years old with multiple sclerosis. CDR3 bases: TGCAGTGCTAGAAAGACGGAAGCCCTCACGAATACGCAGTATTTT. Its translation: CSARKTEALTNTQYF.